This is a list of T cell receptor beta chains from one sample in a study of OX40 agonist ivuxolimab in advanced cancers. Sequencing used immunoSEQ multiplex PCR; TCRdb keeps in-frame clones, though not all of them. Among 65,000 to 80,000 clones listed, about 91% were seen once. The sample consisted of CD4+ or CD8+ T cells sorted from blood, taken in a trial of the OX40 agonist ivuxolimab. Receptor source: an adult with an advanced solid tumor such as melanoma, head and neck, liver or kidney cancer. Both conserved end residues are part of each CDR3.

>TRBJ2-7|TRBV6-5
CASGGSYEQYF
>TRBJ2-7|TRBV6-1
CASSEGDSSYEQYF
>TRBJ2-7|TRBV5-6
CASSFWGTAYEQYF
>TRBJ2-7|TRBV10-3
CAIGDRADEQYF
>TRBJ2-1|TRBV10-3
CAISGDNEQFF
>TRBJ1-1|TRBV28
CASSNRDTEAFF
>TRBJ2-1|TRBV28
CASSQSTGTSDYNEQFF
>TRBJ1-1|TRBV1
CTQGANTEAFF
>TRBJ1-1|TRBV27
CASSLLFPRPTGTDNTEAFF
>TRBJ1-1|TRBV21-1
CASSERAGDTEAFF
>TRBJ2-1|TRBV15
CATSRDRGGPYNEQFF
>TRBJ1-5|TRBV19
CASSRDGRMDQPQHF
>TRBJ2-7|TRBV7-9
CASSTAGGVGEQYF
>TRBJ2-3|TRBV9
CASSGGTSTDTQYF
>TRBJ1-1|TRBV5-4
CASSWDREMPEAFF
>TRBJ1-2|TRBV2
CASTEGVTGNGYTF
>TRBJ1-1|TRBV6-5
CASSWKGDTEAFF
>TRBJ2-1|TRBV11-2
CASTTGLSLFNEQFF
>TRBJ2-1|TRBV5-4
CASSQDRGLTLNEQFF
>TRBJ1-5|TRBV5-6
CASSQGTGNNQPQHF
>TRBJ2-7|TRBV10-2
CASGDSKWEQYF
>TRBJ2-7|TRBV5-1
CASSLGPETNYEQYF
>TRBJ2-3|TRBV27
CASSLVVGGDTQYF
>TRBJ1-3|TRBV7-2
CASSFFGSGNTIYF
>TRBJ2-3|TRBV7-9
CASSPGVGADTQYF
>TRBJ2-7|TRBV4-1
CASSQVEQGADEQYF
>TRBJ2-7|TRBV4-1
CASSQATGDEQYF
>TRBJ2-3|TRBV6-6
CASSYRGLGKDTQYF
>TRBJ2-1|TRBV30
CAWSLAGVSPLGEQFF
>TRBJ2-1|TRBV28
CASSGGVRDSPRGEQFF
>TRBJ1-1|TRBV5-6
CASSLLTGGTEAFF
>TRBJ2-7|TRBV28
CASSSPGQGYEQYF
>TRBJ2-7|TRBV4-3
CASSQDWTPSYEQYF
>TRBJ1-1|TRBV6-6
CASSYSEGRDTEAFF
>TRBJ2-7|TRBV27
CASSLDTTYEQYF
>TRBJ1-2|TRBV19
CASSIRPDSNYGYTF
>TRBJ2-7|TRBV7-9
CASSFLGTSGMYEQYF
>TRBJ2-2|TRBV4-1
CASSQDQNTGELFF
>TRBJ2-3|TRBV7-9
CASSLAADTDTQYF
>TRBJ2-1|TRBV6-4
CASSDSGLGSDNEQFF
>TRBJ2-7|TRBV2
CASSELMDSYEQYF
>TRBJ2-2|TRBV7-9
CASSLRDWWNAGELFF
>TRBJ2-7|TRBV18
CANSPETARFNEQYF
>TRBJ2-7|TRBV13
CASSLGGSSYEQYF
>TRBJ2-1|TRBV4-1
CASTTRGESFYEQFF
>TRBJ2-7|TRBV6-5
CASSGTEYEQYF
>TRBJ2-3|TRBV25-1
CASSESRPDSGRTDTQYF
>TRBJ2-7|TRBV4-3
CASSQENGVDYEQYF
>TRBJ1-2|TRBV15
CATSGTDRYGYTF
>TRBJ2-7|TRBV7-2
CASSLYPGSSYEQYF